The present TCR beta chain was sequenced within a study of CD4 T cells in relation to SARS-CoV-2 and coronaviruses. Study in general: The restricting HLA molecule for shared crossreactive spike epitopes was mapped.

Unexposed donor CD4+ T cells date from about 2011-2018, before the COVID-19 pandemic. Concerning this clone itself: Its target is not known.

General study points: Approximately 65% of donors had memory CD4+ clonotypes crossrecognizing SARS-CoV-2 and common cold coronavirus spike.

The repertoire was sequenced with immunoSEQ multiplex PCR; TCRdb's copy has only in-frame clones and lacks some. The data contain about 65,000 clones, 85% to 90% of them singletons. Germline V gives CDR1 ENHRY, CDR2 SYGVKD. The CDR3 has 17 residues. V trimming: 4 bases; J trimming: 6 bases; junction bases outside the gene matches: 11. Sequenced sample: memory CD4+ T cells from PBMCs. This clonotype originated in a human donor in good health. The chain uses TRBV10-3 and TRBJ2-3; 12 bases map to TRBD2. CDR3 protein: CAISVGLAGGPEDTQYF. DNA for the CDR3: TGTGCCATCAGTGTAGGGCTAGCGGGGGGGCCGGAGGATACGCAGTATTTT.